This record concerns one T cell receptor (beta chain) sequence. Per germline, CDR1 MNHEY and CDR2 SVGEGT. V lost 6 bases, J lost 7 bases, and 3 bases stayed unmatched. This CDR3 region has 14 residues. The data stem from a study of blood T cell repertoires in COVID-19. Study overall: Nucleic acid was either cDNA or gDNA, and it came from T cells, B-cell-depleted T cells, or PBMCs.

Participants, roughly 18 to 90 years old, spanned approximately 26 US areas. Assignment of participants to cohorts was predicated upon participant-reported clinical history. Source study methods: Reference gene primer amplification in the assay estimated nucleated cell counts. Profiling relied on immunoSEQ multiplex PCR, and the TCRdb table lists in-frame clones only, not all of them. V and J calls and clone size are copied from that table; D and trimming were computed from the DNA. The top ten clones hold 1.7% of a sample with more than 250,000 clones, 85% to 90% of them seen once. The source material was PBMCs or T cells enriched from blood (not recorded which). This receptor was taken from a woman under 30 with acute COVID-19. This sequence joins TRBV6-2 or TRBV6-3 and TRBJ2-2, with 12 positions matching TRBD2. CDR3 in amino acids: CASSSSGRVGELFF. CDR3 bases: TGTGCCAGCAGCTCTAGCGGGAGGGTCGGGGAGCTGTTTTTT.